These 31 T cell receptor beta chains were all obtained from the same sample, sequenced in a study of neoadjuvant nivolumab and ipilimumab in lung cancer. The table came from immunoSEQ multiplex PCR; TCRdb's copy has only in-frame clones and leaves some out. The sample carries 30,000 to 35,000 clones, over 75% recorded once. The source was peripheral blood, collected after neoadjuvant nivolumab, alone or with ipilimumab, at or shortly before surgery. Receptors originate from an adult with non-small cell lung cancer.

The chain carries TRBV29-1 and TRBJ2-7, with 7 bases identical to TRBD1. Trimming cost V 3 bases and J 5 bases; bases outside gene matches: 7. Germline V CDR1 and CDR2: SQVTM, ANQGSEA. The length of the CDR3 is 13 residues. DNA for the CDR3: TGCAGCGTTGATATGATAGGGGGCCACGAGCAGTACTTC. Translating gives CSVDMIGGHEQYF.

The CDR3 sequence: CASSIGQGTYGYTF. CDR3 sequence (DNA): TGTGCCAGCAGCATTGGACAGGGAACCTATGGCTACACCTTC. This chain links TRBV5-5 with TRBJ1-2, with TRBD1 identical over 8 bases. The CDR3 has 14 residues. Germline V lookup: CDR1 SGHKS, CDR2 YYEKEE (reference sequence). The trim removed 4 bases at V and 4 bases at J, leaving 6 bases unmatched.

The CDR3 coding sequence is TGTGCCAGCAGCTTGACGGACAGGGGGTTTCAAGAGACCCAGTACTTC. Translation: CASSLTDRGFQETQYF. This chain joins TRBV7-9 and TRBJ2-5; 10 bases are a match to TRBD1. The CDR3 loop spans 16 amino acids. Trimming removed 3 bases from V and 2 bases from J; junction bases left unmatched: 6. Germline values: CDR1 SEHNR, CDR2 FQNEAQ (reference sequence).

The rearrangement joins TRBV2 to TRBJ1-4; D is possibly TRBD1 (5 bases). The CDR3 covers 14 residues. The V end was cut by 7 bases, the J end by 8 bases, with 17 bases between. Germline values: CDR1 SNHLY, CDR2 FYNNEI. CDR3: CASNLGREAEKLFF. CDR3 bases: TGTGCCAGCAACCTGGGCAGGGAAGCGGAAAAACTGTTTTTT.

Points on this clone: The junction does not match germline at one end; this may be a read error. V usage is TRBV19 and J usage is TRBJ2-7; no firm D call. The CDR3 extends over 11 amino acids. The V gene's germline CDR1 is LNHDA and CDR2 SQIVND (reference sequence). The CDR3 here is CASSTVVFVRF. CDR3 sequence (DNA): TGTGCCAGTAGTACCGTCGTATTTGTTCGCTTC.

This sequence joins TRBV6-6 and TRBJ2-3; 12 bases are shared with TRBD2. With 4 bases clipped from V and 1 base from J, the junction kept 0 bases outside the gene matches. Germline CDR1 and CDR2: MNHNY and SVGAGI (reference sequence). The length of the CDR3 is 15 residues. The CDR3 sequence is CASSWTSGGTDTQYF. The CDR3 coding sequence is TGTGCCAGCAGTTGGACTAGCGGGGGCACAGATACGCAGTATTTT.

The V and J genes are TRBV18 and TRBJ2-3; 8 bases align to TRBD2. This CDR3 comprises 16 residues. The germline gives CDR1 KGHSH, CDR2 LQKENI. The J segment lost 2 bases and the V segment lost 3 bases, leaving 7 bases of the junction unmatched. The CDR3 nucleotides are TGTGCCAGCTCACCCTCGATAGCGGGGATCACAGATACGCAGTATTTT. Protein sequence: CASSPSIAGITDTQYF.

The rearrangement links TRBV2 to TRBJ1-2, with 7 positions matching TRBD1. The CDR3 is 14 amino acids. Germline-derived CDR1 and CDR2 are SNHLY and FYNNEI. With 4 bases clipped from V and 7 bases from J, the junction kept 9 bases outside the gene matches. CDR3 nucleotide sequence: TGTGCCAGCAGTGCAGAGGGGGCTACAGGTGGCTACACCTTC. Its protein is CASSAEGATGGYTF.

The gene calls are TRBV10-3 and TRBJ2-7, with TRBD1 identical over 10 bases. There are 14 residues in the CDR3. Germline CDR1 ENHRY, CDR2 SYGVKD. V trimming: 10 bases; J trimming: 0 bases; junction bases outside the gene matches: 6. This chain's CDR3 is CANSGQGSSYEQYF. As DNA, the CDR3 is TGTGCCAACTCGGGACAGGGGTCCTCCTACGAGCAGTACTTC.

The chain couples TRBV15 to TRBJ2-3, with 8 bases matching TRBD1. Trimming at V came to 1 base and at J to 4 bases, leaving 4 bases not matched to a gene. This CDR3 has 15 amino acids. CDR1 and CDR2 (germline): LNHNV, YYDKDF (reference sequence). This CDR3 is CATSRARQGPDTQYF. As DNA, the CDR3 is TGTGCCACCAGCAGAGCTAGACAGGGGCCAGATACGCAGTATTTT.

The chain links TRBV7-9 to TRBJ1-1; D ambiguous. This CDR3 has 15 amino acids. The V end was cut by 1 base, the J end by 1 base, with 10 bases between. Germline V gene lookup returns CDR1 SEHNR and CDR2 FQNEAQ (reference sequence). The CDR3 region is CASSLVGLGNTEAFF. The CDR3, as DNA: TGTGCCAGCAGCTTAGTGGGTCTGGGGAACACTGAAGCTTTCTTT.

This clone was detected once. The rearrangement links TRBV5-6 to TRBJ1-2; no clear D gene. The ends were cut back, 0 bases at V and 1 base at J, with 10 bases in the middle. The CDR3 is 15 residues long. Germline V gene data show CDR1 as SGHDT and CDR2 as YYEEEE. The CDR3 region has the DNA TGTGCCAGCAGCTTGGTTGGAGTCAATAACTATGGCTACACCTTC. It encodes CASSLVGVNNYGYTF.

The chain has TRBV7-9 and TRBJ2-2; possibly TRBD2 for D (5 bases). V was pared by 0 bases and J by 7 bases, with 12 bases between. CDR1 is SEHNR, CDR2 FQNEAQ, per germline (reference sequence). This CDR3 is built from 15 residues. The DNA of the CDR3 is TGTGCCAGCAGCTTAGCGCTTGGAGGCATCGGGGAGCTGTTTTTT. This codes for CASSLALGGIGELFF. Variable domain in full (rest from reference TRBV7-9 and TRBJ2-2): DTGVSQNPRHKITKRGQNVTFRCDPISEHNRLYWYRQTLGQGPEFLTYFQNEAQLEKSRLLSDRFSAERPKGSFSTLEIQRTEQGDSAMYLCASSLALGGIGELFFGEGSRLTVL.

The V call is TRBV4-2, the J call TRBJ1-5; no clear D. The CDR3 length is 13 residues. Germline V gives CDR1 LGHNA, CDR2 YNFKEQ. V was clipped by 0 bases and J by 5 bases, with 5 bases between them. CDR3 residues: CASSQDRDQPQHF. DNA for the CDR3: TGTGCCAGCAGCCAAGACCGGGATCAGCCCCAGCATTTT.

The rearrangement joins TRBV6-1 to TRBJ2-3, with a weak D call TRBD2 (5 bases). The germline V gene has CDR1 MNHNS and CDR2 SASEGT. The CDR3 length is 16 residues. V was shortened by 4 bases and J by 3 bases, with 17 bases between the two germline ends. Written as DNA, the CDR3 is TGTGCCAGCAGTGTCCCCTTGGACTCACTAACAGATACGCAGTATTTT. It yields the protein CASSVPLDSLTDTQYF.

The chain joins TRBV5-1 to TRBJ2-5, with D possibly TRBD2 on 5 matching bases. Deletions cut 0 bases from V and 1 base from J, with 7 bases between. Germline V gene data show CDR1 as SGHRS and CDR2 as YFSETQ. The CDR3 is 14 amino acids. CDR3 amino acids: CASSLVGSQETQYF. Here the CDR3 DNA reads TGCGCCAGCAGCTTGGTGGGGAGCCAAGAGACCCAGTACTTC.

J is TRBJ2-3 and V is TRBV7-9, with 10 nucleotides matching TRBD2. This CDR3 has 15 amino acids. Germline-derived CDR1 and CDR2 are SEHNR and FQNEAQ (reference sequence). V lost 5 bases, J lost 3 bases, and 5 bases stayed unmatched. The CDR3 protein is CASSQTSGATDTQYF. CDR3 nucleotide sequence: TGTGCCAGCAGCCAAACTAGCGGGGCAACAGATACGCAGTATTTT.

This rearrangement joins TRBV5-1 to TRBJ2-5; D unclear. The V gene's germline CDR1 is SGHRS and CDR2 YFSETQ. V was trimmed by 4 bases and J by 5 bases, leaving 12 bases between them. The CDR3 length is 13 residues. CDR3 residues: CASSVGPQETQYF. DNA for the CDR3: TGCGCCAGCAGCGTCGGGCCCCAGGAGACCCAGTACTTC.

The rearrangement links TRBV9 to TRBJ2-1, with 7 positions matching TRBD2. The CDR3 length is 14 residues. CDR1 SGDLS and CDR2 YYNGEE come from the germline V gene. Losses at the gene ends were 3 bases for V and 0 bases for J; bases not matched to a gene: 0. The CDR3, as DNA: TGTGCCAGCAGCGAGCGGGGCTCCTACAATGAGCAGTTCTTC. This codes for CASSERGSYNEQFF.

This sequence joins TRBV2 and TRBJ2-5; TRBD2 matches at 10 bases. The germline V gene encodes CDR1 SNHLY and CDR2 FYNNEI. V was pared by 4 bases and J by 1 base, with 0 bases of the junction left unmatched. This CDR3 has 14 residues. Written as DNA, the CDR3 is TGTGCCAGCAGTGTAGCGGGGGGCCAAGAGACCCAGTACTTC. Its protein product is CASSVAGGQETQYF.

This sequence joins TRBV18 and TRBJ2-7; 10 bases fit TRBD2. Trimming cost V 6 bases and J 2 bases; bases outside gene matches: 10. CDR3 length: 16 residues. CDR1 and CDR2 from the germline V gene are KGHSH and LQKENI. In nucleotides, the CDR3 is TGTGCCAGCTCGCCGACTGGAACTAGCGGGGCCTACGAGCAGTACTTC. Translated, it gives CASSPTGTSGAYEQYF.

V gene TRBV6-6 combines with J gene TRBJ1-1; D gene ambiguous. Germline V CDR1 and CDR2: MNHNY, SVGAGI (reference sequence). The germline V and J ends were trimmed by 7 bases and 7 bases, with 13 bases remaining between them. The CDR3 covers 12 residues. CDR3 in amino acids: CASKDSPDEAFF. The CDR3, as DNA: TGTGCCAGCAAAGACTCCCCCGATGAAGCTTTCTTT.

J is TRBJ2-5 and V is TRBV2, with D unclear. V was clipped by 4 bases and J by 5 bases, with 2 bases between them. The CDR3 has 10 residues. Germline CDR1 and CDR2: SNHLY and FYNNEI. As DNA, the CDR3 is TGTGCCAGCAGTGTCGAGACCCAGTACTTC. Its protein product is CASSVETQYF.

V and J are TRBV5-1 and TRBJ2-7; possibly TRBD1 or TRBD2 for D (5 bases each). Germline lookup yields CDR1 SGHRS and CDR2 YFSETQ. This CDR3 contains 12 residues. Trimming stripped 0 bases from V and 6 bases from J, with 7 bases between. CDR3 residues: CASSLVGGEQYF. CDR3 bases: TGCGCCAGCAGCTTGGTTGGGGGCGAGCAGTACTTC.

The J gene is TRBJ1-5, the V gene TRBV5-5, with 9 bases matching TRBD1. V gave up 4 bases and J gave up 4 bases; unmatched junction bases: 6. The CDR3 length is 15 residues. The germline V gene encodes CDR1 SGHKS and CDR2 YYEKEE (reference sequence). The CDR3 spells CASSPVGQGNQPQHF. As DNA, the CDR3 is TGTGCCAGCAGCCCGGTCGGACAGGGGAATCAGCCCCAGCATTTT.

V usage is TRBV5-1 and J usage is TRBJ2-3; D tentatively fits TRBD1 or TRBD2 (7 bases each). Germline CDR1 and CDR2: SGHRS and YFSETQ. CDR3 length: 15 residues. The ends were cut back, 0 bases at V and 3 bases at J, with 11 bases in the middle. Here the CDR3 reads CASSLGRGGTDTQYF. CDR3 sequence (DNA): TGCGCCAGCAGCTTGGGCAGGGGGGGAACAGATACGCAGTATTTT.

The chain joins TRBV5-1 to TRBJ1-4; a possible D gene is TRBD1 (6 bases). The CDR3 totals 16 residues. CDR1 is SGHRS and CDR2 is YFSETQ in the germline V gene. V was pared by 0 bases and J by 5 bases, with 14 bases between. DNA of the CDR3: TGCGCCAGCAGCTTGGGGTGGGGGGCCGGGAATGAAAAACTGTTTTTT. It codes for CASSLGWGAGNEKLFF.

The chain employs TRBV5-1 and TRBJ2-1; 10 nucleotides align to TRBD1. Germline assignment: CDR1 SGHRS and CDR2 YFSETQ. This CDR3 contains 17 residues. The V gene end was trimmed by 0 bases and the J gene end by 3 bases; junction bases not matched to a gene: 6. As DNA, the CDR3 is TGCGCCAGCAGCTTGGGTGACAGGGGGCTTTACTACAATGAGCAGTTCTTC. It is translated as CASSLGDRGLYYNEQFF.

The V gene is TRBV2, the J gene TRBJ1-4, with 8 bases that match TRBD1. The J segment lost 8 bases and the V segment lost 10 bases, leaving 9 bases of the junction unmatched. This CDR3 spans 13 amino acids. Germline-derived CDR1 and CDR2 are SNHLY and FYNNEI. The CDR3 DNA is TGTGCCACAAAGTCAGGGGGCGAAGAAAAACTGTTTTTT. Encoded protein: CATKSGGEEKLFF.

This clone has just one count. V is TRBV5-6 and J is TRBJ1-2; 8 positions match TRBD1. Germline V CDR1 and CDR2: SGHDT, YYEEEE. V trimming: 4 bases; J trimming: 3 bases; junction bases outside the gene matches: 8. CDR3 size: 15 residues. CDR3 nucleotides: TGTGCCAGCAGCCTAGCGGGACAGGCATACTATGGCTACACCTTC. This sequence encodes CASSLAGQAYYGYTF.

The chain has TRBV5-5 and TRBJ1-1; D may be TRBD1 (6 bases). V lost 1 base to trimming and J lost 10 bases, with 20 bases between them. The CDR3 has 15 amino acids. In germline, CDR1 is SGHKS, CDR2 YYEKEE (reference sequence). CDR3 amino acids: CASSLYESGGNGAFF. The CDR3 nucleotides read TGTGCCAGCAGCTTGTACGAGTCGGGGGGCAATGGAGCTTTCTTT.